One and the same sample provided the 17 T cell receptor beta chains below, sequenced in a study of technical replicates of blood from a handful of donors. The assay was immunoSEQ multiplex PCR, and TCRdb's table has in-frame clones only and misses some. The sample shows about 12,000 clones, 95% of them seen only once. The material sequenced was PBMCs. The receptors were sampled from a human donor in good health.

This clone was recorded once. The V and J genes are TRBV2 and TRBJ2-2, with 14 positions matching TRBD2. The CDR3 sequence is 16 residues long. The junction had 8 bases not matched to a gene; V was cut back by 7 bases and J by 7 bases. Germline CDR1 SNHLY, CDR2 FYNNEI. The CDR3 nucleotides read TGTGCCAGCATAAGACTAGCGGGAGGGCGAGGCGGGGAGCTGTTTTTT. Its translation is CASIRLAGGRGGELFF.

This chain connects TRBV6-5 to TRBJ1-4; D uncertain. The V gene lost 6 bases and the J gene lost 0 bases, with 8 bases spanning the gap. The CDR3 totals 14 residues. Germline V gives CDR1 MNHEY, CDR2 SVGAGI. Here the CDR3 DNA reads TGTGCCAGCAGCCGACTTGCAACTAATGAAAAACTGTTTTTT. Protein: CASSRLATNEKLFF.

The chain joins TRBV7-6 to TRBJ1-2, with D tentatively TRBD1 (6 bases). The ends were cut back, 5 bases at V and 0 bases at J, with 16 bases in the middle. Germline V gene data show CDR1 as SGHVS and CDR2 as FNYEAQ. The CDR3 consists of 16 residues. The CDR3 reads CASSPSRDKANYGYTF. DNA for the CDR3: TGTGCCAGCAGCCCTAGCAGGGACAAAGCTAACTATGGCTACACCTTC.

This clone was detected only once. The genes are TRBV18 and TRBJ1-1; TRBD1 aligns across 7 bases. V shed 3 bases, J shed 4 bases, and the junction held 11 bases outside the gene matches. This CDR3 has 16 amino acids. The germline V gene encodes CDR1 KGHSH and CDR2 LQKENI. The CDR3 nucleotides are TGTGCCAGCTCACCGGTTTCACAGGGGATTCGCACTGAAGCTTTCTTT. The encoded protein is CASSPVSQGIRTEAFF.

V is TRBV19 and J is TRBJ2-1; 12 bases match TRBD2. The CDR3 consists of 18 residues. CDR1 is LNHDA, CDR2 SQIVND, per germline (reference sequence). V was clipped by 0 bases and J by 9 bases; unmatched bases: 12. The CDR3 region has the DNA TGTGCCAGTAGTATAGAGGGACTAGCGGGCCTGGGGGGGGGTGAGCAGTTCTTC. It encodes CASSIEGLAGLGGGEQFF. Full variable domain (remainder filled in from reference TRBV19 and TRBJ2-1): DGGITQSPKYLFRKEGQNVTLSCEQNLNHDAMYWYRQDPGQGLRLIYYSQIVNDFQKGDIAEGYSVSREKKESFPLTVTSAQKNPTAFYLCASSIEGLAGLGGGEQFFGPGTRLTVL.

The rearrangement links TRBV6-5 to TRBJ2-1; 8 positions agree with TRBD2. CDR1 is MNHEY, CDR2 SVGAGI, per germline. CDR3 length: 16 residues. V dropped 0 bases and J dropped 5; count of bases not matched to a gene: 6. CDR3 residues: CASSYSGTRRNNEQFF. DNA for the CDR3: TGTGCCAGCAGTTACTCCGGGACTAGGAGGAACAATGAGCAGTTCTTC.

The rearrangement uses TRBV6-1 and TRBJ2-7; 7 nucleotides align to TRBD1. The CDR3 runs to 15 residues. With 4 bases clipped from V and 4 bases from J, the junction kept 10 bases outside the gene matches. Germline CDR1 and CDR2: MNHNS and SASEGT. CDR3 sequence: CASSARDSERYEQYF. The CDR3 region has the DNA TGTGCCAGCAGTGCCCGGGACAGCGAGAGGTACGAGCAGTACTTC.

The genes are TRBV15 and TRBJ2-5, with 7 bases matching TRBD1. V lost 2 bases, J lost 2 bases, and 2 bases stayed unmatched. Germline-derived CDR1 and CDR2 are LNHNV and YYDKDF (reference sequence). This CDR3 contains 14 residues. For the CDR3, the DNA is TGTGCCACCAGCAGAAACAGGGGTCAAGAGACCCAGTACTTC. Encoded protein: CATSRNRGQETQYF. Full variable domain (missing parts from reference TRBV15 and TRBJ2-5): DAMVIQNPRYQVTQFGKPVTLSCSQTLNHNVMYWYQQKSSQAPKLLFHYYDKDFNNEADTPDNFQSRRPNTSFCFLDIRSPGLGDTAMYLCATSRNRGQETQYFGPGTRLLVL.

CDR3 sequence: CASSPGQGKDTQYF. DNA for the CDR3: TGCGCCAGCAGCCCTGGACAGGGCAAAGATACGCAGTATTTT. J is TRBJ2-3 and V is TRBV5-1; 8 positions agree with TRBD1. CDR1 is SGHRS and CDR2 is YFSETQ in the germline V gene. This CDR3 contains 14 residues. V was clipped by 4 bases and J by 5 bases; unmatched bases: 6.

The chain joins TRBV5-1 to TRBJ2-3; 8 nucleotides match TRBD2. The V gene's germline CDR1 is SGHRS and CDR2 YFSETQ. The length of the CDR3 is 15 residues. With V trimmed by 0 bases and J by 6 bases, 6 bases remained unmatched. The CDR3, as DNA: TGCGCCAGCAGCTTGGGAGCGGGAGCCCCTGATACGCAGTATTTT. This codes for CASSLGAGAPDTQYF. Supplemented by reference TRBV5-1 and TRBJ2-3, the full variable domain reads KAGVTQTPRYLIKTRGQQVTLSCSPISGHRSVSWYQQTPGQGLQFLFEYFSETQRNKGNFPGRFSGRQFSNSRSEMNVSTLELGDSALYLCASSLGAGAPDTQYFGPGTRLTVL.

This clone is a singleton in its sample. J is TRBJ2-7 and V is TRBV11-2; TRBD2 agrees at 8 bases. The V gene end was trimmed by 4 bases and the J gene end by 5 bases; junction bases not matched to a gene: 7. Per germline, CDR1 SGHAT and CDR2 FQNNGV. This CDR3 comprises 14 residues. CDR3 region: CASSWTSTGDEQYF. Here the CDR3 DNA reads TGTGCCAGCAGCTGGACTAGCACGGGGGACGAGCAGTACTTC. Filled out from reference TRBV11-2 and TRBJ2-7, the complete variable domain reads EAGVAQSPRYKIIEKRQSVAFWCNPISGHATLYWYQQILGQGPKLLIQFQNNGVVDDSQLPKDRFSAERLKGVDSTLKIQPAKLEDSAVYLCASSWTSTGDEQYFGPGTRLTVT.

The CDR3, as DNA: TGCAGCGTTGCCCGGGAGACCATCTATGGCTACACCTTC. This translates into CSVARETIYGYTF. The chain has TRBV29-1 and TRBJ1-2; D remains unclear. V was trimmed by 4 bases and J by 4 bases, leaving 13 bases between them. The germline CDR1 and CDR2 sequences are SQVTM and ANQGSEA. The CDR3 extends over 13 amino acids.

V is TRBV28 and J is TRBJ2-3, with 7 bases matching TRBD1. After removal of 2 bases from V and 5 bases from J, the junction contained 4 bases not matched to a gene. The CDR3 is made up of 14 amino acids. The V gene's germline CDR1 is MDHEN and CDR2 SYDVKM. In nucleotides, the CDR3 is TGTGCCAGCAGTTTACCGACAGGGATAGATACGCAGTATTTT. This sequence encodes CASSLPTGIDTQYF.

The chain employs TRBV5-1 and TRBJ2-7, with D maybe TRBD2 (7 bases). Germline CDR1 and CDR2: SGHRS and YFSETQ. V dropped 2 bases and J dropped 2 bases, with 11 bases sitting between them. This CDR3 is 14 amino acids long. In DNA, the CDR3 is TGCGCCAGCAGCTTTGGGGGGGCGGCCTACGAGCAGTACTTC. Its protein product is CASSFGGAAYEQYF.

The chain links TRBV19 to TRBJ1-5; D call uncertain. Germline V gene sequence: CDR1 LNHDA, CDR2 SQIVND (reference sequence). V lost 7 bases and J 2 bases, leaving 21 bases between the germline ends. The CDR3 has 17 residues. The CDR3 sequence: CASTPGEVEVGNQPQHF. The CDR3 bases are TGTGCCAGTACCCCTGGGGAGGTCGAGGTGGGCAATCAGCCCCAGCATTTT.

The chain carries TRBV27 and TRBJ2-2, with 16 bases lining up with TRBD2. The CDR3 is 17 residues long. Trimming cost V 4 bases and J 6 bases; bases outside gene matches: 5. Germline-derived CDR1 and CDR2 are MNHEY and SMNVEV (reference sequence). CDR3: CASSSGLAGGGPGELFF. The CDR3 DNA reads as TGTGCCAGCAGTTCGGGACTAGCGGGAGGGGGACCCGGGGAGCTGTTTTTT.

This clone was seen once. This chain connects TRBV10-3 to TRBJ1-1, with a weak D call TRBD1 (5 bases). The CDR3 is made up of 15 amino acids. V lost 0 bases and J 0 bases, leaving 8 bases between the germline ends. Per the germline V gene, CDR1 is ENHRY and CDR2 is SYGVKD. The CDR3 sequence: CAISESGAVNTEAFF. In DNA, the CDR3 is TGTGCCATCAGTGAGTCTGGGGCGGTGAACACTGAAGCTTTCTTT.